Described below is a single TCR beta chain sequence and its context. This CDR3 contains 17 residues. CDR1 SQVTM and CDR2 ANQGSEA come from the germline V gene. With 6 bases removed from V and 1 base from J, the gap between germline ends came to 24 bases. These data originate in a study of blood T cell repertoires in COVID-19. About the research overall: The samples span acute and convalescent COVID-19 from the United States, Italy and Spain. In each case, the material was cDNA or gDNA derived from T cells, B-cell-depleted T cells, or PBMCs.

As originally analysed: Using reference gene primer amplification, nucleated cell counts were estimated. This table comes from immunoSEQ multiplex PCR, and its TCRdb copy is limited to in-frame clones, with some not included. V and J calls and clone size are copied from that table; D and trimming were computed from the DNA. The data contain around 150,000 clones, 78% of them singletons. The rearrangement uses TRBV29-1 and TRBJ1-1, with D tentatively TRBD1 (5 bases). Sequenced sample: peripheral blood. The clonotype comes from a man between 60 and 75 years old who had recovered from COVID-19. This CDR3 reads CSVTSAGRGVWNTEAFF. CDR3 coding DNA: TGCAGCGTGACCTCAGCCGGACGGGGGGTGTGGAACACTGAAGCTTTCTTT.